The 28 T cell receptor beta chains reported below all come from one sample, sequenced in a study of CD8+ T cells in alopecia areata. RNA was extracted and reverse transcribed into cDNA as the sequencing template. Sequencing was performed with immunoSEQ multiplex PCR; in TCRdb, only in-frame clones are kept and a portion is missing. The sample holds 80,000 to 100,000 clones; 41% are singletons and the top ten take about 1.5%. Specimen: CD4+ T cells sorted from blood. The source of these receptors is a human donor with alopecia areata.

J is TRBJ2-7 and V is TRBV5-1, with no clear D. Trimming stripped 3 bases from V and 0 bases from J, with 10 bases between. The CDR3 contains 14 residues. Germline CDR1 is SGHRS and CDR2 is YFSETQ. CDR3 protein: CASSSSSNSYEQYF. The CDR3 DNA sequence: TGCGCCAGCAGCTCTTCAAGCAACTCCTACGAGCAGTACTTC.

This clone was counted between two and nine times. The J gene is TRBJ1-1, the V gene TRBV30, with D perhaps TRBD1 (6 bases). The CDR3 consists of 14 residues. The germline V gene encodes CDR1 GTSNPN and CDR2 SVGIG (reference sequence). V gave up 6 bases and J gave up 6 bases, with 20 bases separating them. The CDR3 DNA is TGTGCCTGTAAAAAAGGACAGCGGGGCGCTGAAGCTTTCTTT. It is translated as CACKKGQRGAEAFF. Variable domain in full (rest from reference TRBV30 and TRBJ1-1): SQTIHQWPATLVQPVGSPLSLECTVEGTSNPNLYWYRQAAGRGLQLLFYSVGIGQISSEVPQNLSASRPQDRQFILSSKKLLLSDSGFYLCACKKGQRGAEAFFGQGTRLTVV.

The chain joins TRBV2 to TRBJ2-2; D is undetermined. The CDR3 contains 13 residues. Looked up from germline, CDR1 is SNHLY and CDR2 is FYNNEI. Trimming pared 7 bases from V and 0 bases from J, leaving 6 bases between. CDR3 protein: CASTTTNTGELFF. As DNA, the CDR3 is TGTGCCAGCACCACAACGAACACCGGGGAGCTGTTTTTT.

The chain combines TRBV5-1 with TRBJ1-4; D is uncertain. The CDR3 is 13 amino acids. V was pared by 0 bases and J by 8 bases, with 8 bases between. Germline CDR1 reads SGHRS; CDR2 reads YFSETQ. As DNA, the CDR3 is TGCGCCAGCAGCTTGGCTTCCTCGGAAAAACTGTTTTTT. Its protein is CASSLASSEKLFF.

The J gene is TRBJ2-5, the V gene TRBV30; tentatively, D is TRBD1 or TRBD2 (5 bases each). Germline loops: CDR1 GTSNPN, CDR2 SVGIG (reference sequence). Trimming cost V 0 bases and J 1 base, with 12 bases left between them. The length of the CDR3 is 15 residues. CDR3 sequence: CAWSVGLGTQETQYF. The CDR3 bases are TGTGCCTGGAGTGTTGGGTTGGGGACCCAAGAGACCCAGTACTTC.

CDR3 residues: CASSPGTGNQPQHF. DNA for the CDR3: TGTGCCAGCAGTCCAGGGACAGGCAATCAGCCCCAGCATTTT. This chain joins TRBV27 and TRBJ1-5; 7 nucleotides match TRBD1. The V gene end was trimmed by 5 bases and the J gene end by 2 bases; junction bases not matched to a gene: 3. Germline CDR1 and CDR2: MNHEY and SMNVEV (reference sequence). The CDR3 loop spans 14 amino acids.

This clone has a single count. V and J are TRBV9 and TRBJ2-7, with D possibly being TRBD1 (5 bases). V shed 3 bases and J shed 5 bases, with 12 bases lying between them. The germline V gene has CDR1 SGDLS and CDR2 YYNGEE. The CDR3 totals 13 residues. This CDR3 reads CASSEGPSNEQYF. The CDR3 region has the DNA TGTGCCAGCAGCGAGGGGCCTTCCAACGAGCAGTACTTC.

This chain uses TRBV6-5 with TRBJ1-1; D gene uncertain. The CDR3 has 15 residues. The germline V gene has CDR1 MNHEY and CDR2 SVGAGI. The V and J ends lost 0 bases and 0 bases respectively, with 8 bases between them. CDR3 loop: CASSYSEHLNTEAFF. CDR3 DNA sequence: TGTGCCAGCAGTTACTCTGAACACTTGAACACTGAAGCTTTCTTT.

V and J are TRBV30 and TRBJ2-1; TRBD2 might be the D (5 bases). The germline CDR1 and CDR2 sequences are GTSNPN and SVGIG (reference sequence). The V and J ends lost 4 bases and 4 bases respectively, with 20 bases between them. The CDR3 totals 16 residues. In nucleotides, the CDR3 is TGTGCCTGGAAACCCCGAGGGCGTTCGACTTACAATGAGCAGTTCTTC. This gives the protein CAWKPRGRSTYNEQFF.

The rearrangement uses TRBV2 and TRBJ2-3; D is possibly TRBD1 or TRBD2 (6 bases each). Trimming left V 7 bases short and J 1 base short, with 9 bases between. Germline V gene lookup returns CDR1 SNHLY and CDR2 FYNNEI. This CDR3 is built from 13 residues. CDR3 bases: TGTGCCAGCAAGGGGGGCCGCACAGATACGCAGTATTTT. It encodes CASKGGRTDTQYF.

This clone was recorded a few times. This rearrangement joins TRBV29-1 to TRBJ2-5; unclear D gene. V was clipped by 2 bases and J by 3 bases, with 7 bases between them. From germline, CDR1 is SQVTM and CDR2 ANQGSEA. The CDR3 consists of 12 residues. CDR3: CSVELPKETQYF. CDR3 DNA sequence: TGCAGCGTTGAATTACCGAAAGAGACCCAGTACTTC.

Turning to this clone: The same CDR3 is also encoded by other DNA sequences in this sample. The J gene is TRBJ2-5, the V gene TRBV5-1; tentatively, D is TRBD1 or TRBD2 (5 bases each). The germline V gene has CDR1 SGHRS and CDR2 YFSETQ. Trimming took 4 bases from V and 2 from J, leaving 12 bases between them. CDR3 size: 14 residues. The CDR3 loop reads CASSLAGGQETQYF. In DNA, the CDR3 is TGCGCCAGCAGCCTGGCTGGGGGTCAAGAGACCCAGTACTTC.

This clone has only a few counts. The V call is TRBV19, the J call TRBJ2-1; TRBD2 matches 8 bases. The CDR3 is 18 residues long. V lost 5 bases and J lost 9; bases outside the gene matches: 21. The germline V gene encodes CDR1 LNHDA and CDR2 SQIVND (reference sequence). Written as DNA, the CDR3 is TGTGCCAGTAGTCGTTGGATAGCGGGAATATTCACGTTGGGTGAGCAGTTCTTC. Translation gives CASSRWIAGIFTLGEQFF.

The CDR3 protein is CASSPLQETQYF. In DNA form, the CDR3 reads TGTGCCAGCAGCCCACTCCAAGAGACCCAGTACTTC. The chain recombines TRBV7-6 with TRBJ2-5; D remains unclear. Germline CDR1 SGHVS, CDR2 FNYEAQ. V gave up 5 bases and J gave up 1 base, with 5 bases separating them. The CDR3 covers 12 residues.

This rearrangement joins TRBV5-1 to TRBJ2-2; TRBD1 agrees at 12 bases. The CDR3 is made up of 13 amino acids. V shed 3 bases and J 11 bases; nucleotides not matched to a gene: 2. Germline-derived CDR1 and CDR2 are SGHRS and YFSETQ. In DNA form, the CDR3 reads TGCGCCAGCAGCTGGGGACAGGGGGCTGAGCTGTTTTTT. Amino acid sequence: CASSWGQGAELFF.

The CDR3 is CASSLDPLNTEAFF. CDR3 nucleotide sequence: TGCGCCAGCAGCTTGGATCCACTCAACACTGAAGCTTTCTTT. The V call is TRBV5-1, the J call TRBJ1-1; D gene uncertain. This CDR3 is 14 amino acids long. Per the germline V gene, CDR1 is SGHRS and CDR2 is YFSETQ. With 0 bases removed from V and 2 bases from J, the gap between germline ends came to 8 bases.

This clone was seen a handful of times. This chain joins TRBV27 and TRBJ2-7; D is perhaps TRBD2 (6 bases). V gave up 5 bases and J gave up 5 bases, with 13 bases separating them. The CDR3 runs to 13 residues. Germline V gives CDR1 MNHEY, CDR2 SMNVEV (reference sequence). The CDR3 spells CASSRQRAHEQYF. The DNA for the CDR3 is TGTGCCAGCAGTCGCCAGCGGGCTCACGAGCAGTACTTC.

The chain links TRBV20-1 to TRBJ2-5; D is uncertain. Germline V gene data show CDR1 as DFQATT and CDR2 as SNEGSKA (reference sequence). This CDR3 is 11 amino acids long. Trimming removed 3 bases from V and 5 bases from J, with 7 bases in between. CDR3 loop: CSARVGETQYF. CDR3 nucleotide sequence: TGCAGTGCTAGGGTCGGGGAGACCCAGTACTTC.

CDR3 nucleotide sequence: TGTGCCAGCAGTCGGGACCAGAGATCCCACGAGCAGTACTTC. This sequence encodes CASSRDQRSHEQYF. The chain links TRBV6-5 to TRBJ2-7, with D perhaps matching TRBD1 or TRBD2 (5 bases each). The ends were cut back, 5 bases at V and 5 bases at J, with 16 bases in the middle. The length of the CDR3 is 14 residues. Per the germline V gene, CDR1 is MNHEY and CDR2 is SVGAGI.

J is TRBJ2-1 and V is TRBV5-1; weak D call: TRBD1 (5 bases). V was trimmed by 0 bases and J by 5 bases, leaving 12 bases between them. Germline CDR1 is SGHRS and CDR2 is YFSETQ. This CDR3 contains 15 residues. As DNA, the CDR3 is TGCGCCAGCAGCTTGGGCCAGGGTAGTCACAATGAGCAGTTCTTC. Translated: CASSLGQGSHNEQFF.

This clone was observed a few times. The genes are TRBV11-2 and TRBJ2-1; maybe TRBD2 (5 bases). From germline, CDR1 is SGHAT and CDR2 FQNNGV. V was cut by 5 bases and J by 0 bases, with 17 bases left in between. CDR3 size: 17 residues. Written as DNA, the CDR3 is TGTGCCAGCAGCCCTCTCCGGGGTCAGAACTCCTACAATGAGCAGTTCTTC. Translation gives CASSPLRGQNSYNEQFF.

The chain uses TRBV18 and TRBJ1-2; D gene uncertain. V was trimmed by 4 bases and J by 4 bases, leaving 10 bases between them. This CDR3 has 13 residues. Germline lookup yields CDR1 KGHSH and CDR2 LQKENI. The CDR3 spells CASSQDAPYGYTF. As DNA, the CDR3 is TGTGCCAGCTCACAAGACGCACCCTATGGCTACACCTTC.

The V call is TRBV11-1, the J call TRBJ1-5, with D hard to call. Germline assignment: CDR1 SGHAT and CDR2 FQDESV (reference sequence). Deletions cut 5 bases from V and 2 bases from J, with 10 bases between. The CDR3 is made up of 14 amino acids. CDR3 amino acids: CASSIDGRNQPQHF. CDR3 DNA: TGTGCCAGCAGCATCGACGGGCGCAATCAGCCCCAGCATTTT.

The chain is built from TRBV4-1 and TRBJ1-1, with D unresolved. V was shortened by 4 bases and J by 1 base, with 7 bases between the two germline ends. The germline CDR1 and CDR2 sequences are MGHRA and YSYEKL. The CDR3 has 13 residues. CDR3 in amino acids: CASSRVWNTEAFF. CDR3 nucleotides: TGCGCCAGCAGCCGAGTTTGGAACACTGAAGCTTTCTTT.

V usage is TRBV29-1 and J usage is TRBJ2-3, with D hard to call. The V gene's germline CDR1 is SQVTM and CDR2 ANQGSEA. Deletions cut 7 bases from V and 2 bases from J, with 13 bases between. CDR3 length equals 13 residues. The CDR3 here is CSARHRNTDTQYF. CDR3 nucleotide sequence: TGCAGCGCCCGGCACAGAAACACAGATACGCAGTATTTT.

This rearrangement joins TRBV23-1 to TRBJ2-7; D perhaps matches TRBD1 (6 bases). TRBV23-1 is an ORF, with its function uncertain. The CDR3 contains 13 residues. The V gene lost 7 bases and the J gene lost 2 bases, with 12 bases spanning the gap. The CDR3 nucleotides read TGCGCCAGCACCTCCACAGGGACCTACGAGCAGTACTTC. This translates into CASTSTGTYEQYF.

The chain employs TRBV30 and TRBJ1-2; the D gene is possibly TRBD1 (5 bases). This CDR3 region has 15 residues. The germline CDR1 and CDR2 sequences are GTSNPN and SVGIG (reference sequence). The V end lost 5 bases, the J end lost 3 bases, and 19 bases lay between the germline ends. CDR3 bases: TGTGCCTGGGGGGGACCCGGTGAGAGGGACTATGGCTACACCTTC. Translating it yields CAWGGPGERDYGYTF.

A single count supports this clone. The V call is TRBV6-6, the J call TRBJ2-3, with a weak D call TRBD2 (6 bases). The germline gives CDR1 MNHNY, CDR2 SVGAGI (reference sequence). The CDR3 has 14 amino acids. V shed 5 bases and J shed 1 base, with 10 bases lying between them. The CDR3 spells CASSPPSGTDTQYF. The CDR3 nucleotides are TGTGCCAGCAGTCCCCCTAGCGGCACAGATACGCAGTATTTT.